A selection of T cell receptor beta chains follows, all from one sample in a study of T cell repertoires in cytomegalovirus infection. TCRdb independently ran MiXCR on the reads; one entry per CDR3 protein. The repertoire holds 490,000 or so distinct CDR3 sequences, with 11% as singletons. The sample was PBMCs. These TCRs come from a human donor in good health (CMV status not recorded). Some clones in this sample may be carry-over from other donors' samples. Both conserved end residues are trimmed from each CDR3. D genes are given only for firm matches.

d_gene	v_gene	j_gene	CDR3aa
TRBD1	TRBV18	TRBJ2-1	ASSSGQESYNEQF
TRBD1	TRBV5-1	TRBJ2-7	ASSTGTAVREQY
NA	TRBV20-1	TRBJ2-1	SARGGSGGWNEQF
TRBD1	TRBV19	TRBJ1-1	ASSLGQALLMNTEAF
NA	TRBV6-5	TRBJ2-5	ASSYTRYGPQQETQY
TRBD1	TRBV5-8	TRBJ2-5	ASSLMDRVGETQY
NA	TRBV20-1	TRBJ1-1	SAARFGNTEAF
TRBD1	TRBV3-1	TRBJ1-1	ASSQAFLGQSNTEAF
TRBD1	TRBV29-1	TRBJ2-1	SGEDRGSYNEQF
NA	TRBV19	TRBJ1-2	ASTDRNYGYT
TRBD2	TRBV12-5	TRBJ2-1	ASGLAGTSDDEQF
NA	TRBV28	TRBJ1-1	ASSSQGSTEAF
NA	TRBV28	TRBJ2-6	ASSSVVSGANVLT
TRBD1	TRBV30	TRBJ2-7	AWSVGVTGDYEQY
NA	TRBV11-3	TRBJ2-5	ASSLGTGSRETQY
TRBD1	TRBV6-5	TRBJ1-5	ASGGGYSNQPQH
NA	TRBV4-2	TRBJ1-2	ASSQETEAGGYT
TRBD1	TRBV7-6	TRBJ2-1	ASSIGTGAYNEQF
TRBD1	TRBV7-8	TRBJ2-7	ASSFTQGRSYEQY
NA	TRBV7-9	TRBJ2-1	ASSLGWEDNEQF
NA	TRBV4-1	TRBJ2-6	ASSQAGNGANVLT
NA	TRBV6-1	TRBJ2-3	ASSRRGLDTQY
TRBD1	TRBV12-3/TRBV12-4	TRBJ2-7	ASSGGAGQGSYEQY
NA	TRBV19	TRBJ1-5	ASSAPGHYNQPQH
NA	TRBV4-2	TRBJ2-2	ASSVGGELF
TRBD1	TRBV19	TRBJ1-5	ASRDRVNQPQH
TRBD1	TRBV7-2	TRBJ2-7	ASSLEGTDRGSDEQY
NA	TRBV15	TRBJ1-1	ATSRGVNTEAF
TRBD1	TRBV4-2	TRBJ1-1	ASSFVGQGNDEAF
TRBD2	TRBV4-2	TRBJ2-7	ASSPSSGGPYEQY
NA	TRBV27	TRBJ2-7	ASSLSAGVLSYEQY
TRBD1	TRBV12-3/TRBV12-4	TRBJ1-1	AIVSDRGPEAF
NA	TRBV20-1	TRBJ2-3	SALEFLTKSFHTDTQY
NA	TRBV19	TRBJ1-5	ASSPDGYNQPQH
TRBD2	TRBV7-2	TRBJ2-1	ASSLTFGLAEPYNEQF
TRBD2	TRBV28	TRBJ2-5	ASSELAGSQETQY
NA	TRBV7-6	TRBJ2-7	ASSLGAGHQFYEQY
NA	TRBV20-1	TRBJ2-3	SLLKLGQTSTDTQY
NA	TRBV28	TRBJ2-5	ASSSGGREETQY
TRBD1	TRBV28	TRBJ2-7	ASRTHTGEYEQY
NA	TRBV29-1	TRBJ1-4	SACDSLGEKLF
NA	TRBV29-1	TRBJ2-1	SVEGGGGANNNEQF
TRBD2	TRBV7-2	TRBJ2-3	ASRRGGSKADTQY
TRBD2	TRBV5-1	TRBJ2-1	ASSLATSGSYNEQF
NA	TRBV10-3	TRBJ2-7	AITDGRSYEQY
NA	TRBV3-1	TRBJ1-6	ASSQGSDSSSPLH
NA	TRBV23-1	TRBJ1-1	ASAGRMNTEAF